The T cell receptor (beta chain) under discussion was sequenced for a study of human CD8 memory T cell subsets. Healthy donor buffy coats were the source of the PBMC. Libraries targeted TCR beta using 5' RACE with UMIs. Original methodology: Clonotype counts of functional CDR3 beta ranged from about 2,900 to 20,000 in each TCR beta library. After re-calling the 5' RACE reads, TCRdb lists one entry per CDR3 protein, DNA absent. In this record, the V and J calls reflect TCRdb's handling and not the investigators' own analysis. Recorded for this sample: some 10,000 distinct CDR3 sequences. The CDR3 extends over 12 amino acids. The germline V gene encodes CDR1 KGHSH and CDR2 LQKENI. Overall study findings and caveats: Precursor exhausted T cells appeared less diverse than stem-like memory T cells according to Chao1 estimates. This study sequenced T cell receptor beta chains only.

Points on this clonotype: Its antigen is currently unknown.

The chain uses TRBV18 and TRBJ2-1; TCRdb designates TRBD2, a call that cannot be tested without DNA. The sample taken for sequencing was CD8+ T cells from PBMCs. The clonotype was recovered from a human donor in good health. This CDR3 is CASSPQGGVRFF.